This T cell receptor (beta chain) was sequenced for a study of cytomegalovirus exposure and HLA in healthy donors (dated by TCRdb to about 2017). Context from the whole study: The roughly 700 repertoires of the first cohort and the 110 or so validation repertoires were produced on the same platform, according to a later analysis. The study combined high-throughput TCR immunosequencing, statistical association of individual TCRs with disease status, and machine learning to predict cytomegalovirus infection status. The study was designed to test whether signatures of past pathogen exposure could be identified by cataloging public T cell receptors. Along with the approximately 650-subject first cohort, a separate validation cohort of over 90 different subjects was used.

Donors formed part of the validation cohort, which comprised over a hundred subjects and was distinct from the first cohort of 666 subjects. Worth noting for this clone: Which antigen it targets is not known. Per-base quality was not reported, and no clone a single base away is much larger than it.

CDR1 MNHNS and CDR2 SASEGT are derived from the germline V gene. V is shortened by 0 bases, J by 11 bases, and the region joining them spans 25 bases. The CDR3 contains 17 residues, cysteine and phenylalanine counted. Of all the DNA, just the CDR3 is kept, 51 bases in frame from base 1. The full study reports these points: A later analysis found that TCRs clustered in the first cohort also tended to co-occur in the roughly 120 validation repertoires, with roughly 95% of cluster scores above 0. The validation cohort had no HLA typing available for a later analysis, so co-occurrence within that cohort was assessed over all 120 or so repertoires. Most TCR sequences were seen in very few donors, while some public TCRs were found in many individuals. Cytomegalovirus status was reported to be diagnosed by the classifier with high specificity and sensitivity in both the original and validation cohorts. The study listed over 150 TCR beta chains as associated with cytomegalovirus. Three of the identified cytomegalovirus-associated TCR beta chains were confirmed in vitro to be specific for cytomegalovirus antigens. The authors suggested that the approach could potentially be extended to other disease states and immunological phenotypes.

Libraries were prepared through the immunoSEQ multiplex PCR assay. The paper's processing steps were these. A statistical classification framework was developed to diagnose cytomegalovirus status using the catalog of TCR beta chain sequences. TCRdb provides this immuneACCESS table in a form limited to in-frame rearrangements. Some clones are lacking; in checked studies, under half of them reflect an unresolved V gene, and why the rest are absent is not known. V and J calls plus clone size are reproduced from that table; the DNA served to infer D and trimming. The sample records around 130,000 clones, approximately 87% of which are singletons. The top ten hold 2.1% of the sample.

Sequencing used PBMCs. Recombination connected TRBV6-1 to TRBJ1-1, and the D gene may be TRBD1, 6 bases matching. This TCR came from a woman aged 25 to 39 in good health and CMV-seronegative. The nucleotide sequence reads TGTGCCAGCAGTGAAGCGCCGCTTTTATGGGCAGGGGCTTGGGCTTTCTTT. It translates to CASSEAPLLWAGAWAFF.